This is a list of T cell receptor beta chains from one sample in a study of cytomegalovirus exposure and HLA in healthy donors. TCRdb keeps only in-frame clones here, not all; method: immunoSEQ multiplex PCR. Of roughly 52,000 clones listed, roughly 93% are singletons. Input material: PBMCs. All receptors derive from a woman under 30 in good health and CMV-seropositive. Each CDR3 is given with its conserved first and last residue. A D gene is named only where the DNA matches it firmly. Only part of the rows carry a size: once, few, many, or a class if the clone is expanded.

V gene,J gene,clone size,D gene,CDR3 protein,CDR3 DNA
TRBV6-5,TRBJ2-3,NA,NA,CASSYGGGVADTQYF,TGTGCCAGCAGTTACGGAGGGGGGGTAGCAGATACGCAGTATTTT
TRBV6-6,TRBJ2-1,NA,NA,CASSQDYDNEQFF,TGTGCCAGCAGTCAGGACTACGACAATGAGCAGTTCTTC
TRBV6-6,TRBJ1-1,NA,NA,CASSYSGHTEAFF,TGTGCCAGCAGTTACTCGGGGCACACTGAAGCTTTCTTT
TRBV18,TRBJ1-2,NA,TRBD1,CASSPDRDDYGYTF,TGTGCCAGCTCACCGGACAGGGATGACTATGGCTACACCTTC
TRBV5-8,TRBJ1-1,NA,NA,CASAFRGEAFF,TGTGCCAGCGCATTCCGGGGGGAGGCTTTCTTT
TRBV7-9,TRBJ2-7,NA,NA,CASSLEALGQRRSYEQYF,TGTGCCAGCAGCTTGGAGGCCCTAGGACAGAGGCGCTCCTACGAGCAGTACTTC
TRBV5-1,TRBJ1-6,NA,TRBD1,CASSEGTVGSPLHF,TGCGCCAGCAGCGAAGGGACAGTGGGATCACCCCTCCACTTT
TRBV19,TRBJ2-7,NA,TRBD1,CASMSDRTNYEQYF,TGTGCCAGTATGTCGGACAGGACAAATTACGAGCAGTACTTC
TRBV7-9,TRBJ2-1,NA,NA,CASSRSSTGISYNEQFF,TGTGCCAGCAGCCGGTCCTCAACAGGGATATCCTACAATGAGCAGTTCTTC
TRBV5-1,TRBJ2-3,NA,NA,CASSLVVAGGGDGTQYF,TGCGCCAGCAGCTTGGTGGTGGCGGGCGGCGGGGACGGTACGCAGTATTTT
TRBV7-8,TRBJ1-5,NA,NA,CASSLARTPNQPQHF,TGTGCCAGCAGCTTAGCGCGGACACCTAATCAGCCCCAGCATTTT
TRBV14,TRBJ1-1,NA,NA,CASSPALGTRGNTEAFF,TGTGCCAGCAGCCCTGCGTTGGGTACACGGGGGAACACTGAAGCTTTCTTT
TRBV7-6,TRBJ2-3,NA,TRBD2,CASSPSGGLGTDTQYF,TGTGCCAGCAGCCCTAGCGGGGGGCTTGGCACAGATACGCAGTATTTT
TRBV2,TRBJ2-7,NA,TRBD1,CASSDVGTGSIEQYF,TGTGCCAGCAGTGACGTCGGGACAGGGTCCATCGAGCAGTACTTC
TRBV27,TRBJ2-6,NA,TRBD2,CASSPGGSGANVLTF,TGTGCCAGCAGCCCGGGGGGCTCTGGGGCCAACGTCCTGACTTTC
TRBV28,TRBJ2-5,NA,NA,CASSGPRGRGGQETQYF,TGTGCCAGCAGTGGACCTAGGGGGCGGGGAGGCCAAGAGACCCAGTACTTC
TRBV5-5,TRBJ1-4,NA,TRBD1,CASSPRQGTGEKLFF,TGTGCCAGCAGCCCGCGACAGGGGACGGGGGAAAAACTGTTTTTT
TRBV4-3,TRBJ2-2,NA,TRBD1,CASSQDRLNTGELFF,TGCGCCAGCAGCCAGGACAGGTTAAACACCGGGGAGCTGTTTTTT
TRBV5-8,TRBJ1-3,NA,NA,CASSGGSHSTIYF,TGTGCCAGCAGCGGGGGGTCGCATTCCACCATATATTTT
TRBV5-4,TRBJ2-7,NA,NA,CASSLVGGSYEQYF,TGTGCCAGCAGCTTGGTAGGGGGCTCCTACGAGCAGTACTTC
TRBV12-5,TRBJ1-1,NA,TRBD1,CASRPGQDTEAFF,TGTGCTAGTCGTCCGGGACAGGACACTGAAGCTTTCTTT
TRBV28,TRBJ1-2,NA,TRBD1,CASSLSQGASYGYTF,TGTGCCAGCAGTCTCAGTCAGGGGGCTAGCTATGGCTACACCTTC
TRBV20-1,TRBJ2-7,NA,NA,CSATSAWEQYF,TGCAGTGCAACTAGTGCTTGGGAGCAGTACTTC
TRBV4-2,TRBJ1-2,NA,NA,CASSQDVLRGAGGYTF,TGTGCCAGCAGCCAAGATGTCCTGCGGGGGGCGGGTGGCTACACCTTC
TRBV27,TRBJ2-7,NA,NA,CASTQTGTYEQYF,TGTGCCAGCACCCAGACGGGAACCTACGAGCAGTACTTC
TRBV15,TRBJ2-7,NA,TRBD1,CATSRTGTVPYEQYF,TGTGCCACCAGCAGAACCGGGACAGTTCCTTACGAGCAGTACTTC
TRBV28,TRBJ1-6,NA,NA,CASSLSGKLSSYNSPLHF,TGTGCCAGCAGTTTATCGGGAAAACTTTCCTCCTATAATTCACCCCTCCACTTT
TRBV5-1,TRBJ1-1,NA,NA,CASSPPVAGSTEAFF,TGCGCCAGCAGCCCACCGGTCGCGGGGTCCACTGAAGCTTTCTTT
TRBV30,TRBJ2-2,NA,NA,CAWSVPTGRNTGELFF,TGTGCCTGGAGTGTACCCACAGGGCGGAACACCGGGGAGCTGTTTTTT
TRBV6-1,TRBJ2-1,NA,NA,CASSERDSYNEQFF,TGTGCCAGCAGTGAGAGGGACTCTTACAATGAGCAGTTCTTC
TRBV14,TRBJ2-2,NA,NA,CASSQETGHFHTGELFF,TGTGCCAGCAGCCAAGAAACGGGACACTTTCACACCGGGGAGCTGTTTTTT
TRBV9,TRBJ2-5,once,TRBD1,CASSVEVGGVLETQYF,TGTGCCAGCAGCGTAGAGGTAGGGGGCGTTTTAGAGACCCAGTACTTC
TRBV14,TRBJ1-2,few,TRBD1,CASSQDIATGPTGYTF,TGTGCCAGCAGCCAAGATATCGCGACAGGGCCCACAGGCTACACCTTC
TRBV6-5,TRBJ1-2,NA,NA,CASSSLQGSYGYTF,TGTGCCAGCAGTTCGTTACAGGGCTCCTATGGCTACACCTTC
TRBV6-5,TRBJ2-1,NA,TRBD1,CASSPDRGFYNEQFF,TGTGCCAGCAGTCCCGACAGGGGCTTCTACAATGAGCAGTTCTTC
TRBV6-5,TRBJ2-3,NA,TRBD2,CASSYRRGDPDTQYF,TGTGCCAGCAGTTACAGGCGGGGGGATCCAGATACGCAGTATTTT
TRBV7-9,TRBJ1-3,once,TRBD1,CASSLAGTGVLSGNTIYF,TGTGCCAGCAGCTTAGCAGGGACAGGGGTGCTCTCTGGAAACACCATATATTTT
TRBV5-8,TRBJ1-2,NA,NA,CASSLGGSLLIGGYTF,TGTGCCAGCAGCTTGGGCGGCAGCCTACTTATTGGGGGCTACACCTTC
TRBV9,TRBJ2-1,NA,TRBD1,CASSVGGQMYNEQFF,TGTGCCAGCAGCGTAGGGGGACAGATGTACAATGAGCAGTTCTTC
TRBV7-9,TRBJ1-4,NA,NA,CASSLLSGATNEKLFF,TGTGCCAGCAGCTTACTATCGGGTGCAACTAATGAAAAACTGTTTTTT
TRBV5-6,TRBJ1-1,NA,NA,CASSWGLSLNTEAFF,TGTGCCAGCAGCTGGGGACTTTCGCTTAACACTGAAGCTTTCTTT
TRBV21-1,TRBJ2-7,NA,NA,CASSKDRDSSYEQYF,TGTGCCAGCAGCAAAGACCGGGACAGCTCCTACGAGCAGTACTTC
TRBV13,TRBJ2-1,NA,NA,CASSLVGGSYNEQFF,TGTGCCAGCAGCTTAGTCGGAGGCTCCTACAATGAGCAGTTCTTC
TRBV7-2,TRBJ1-2,NA,TRBD1,CASSLGQGGGYTF,TGTGCCAGCAGCTTAGGACAGGGCGGTGGCTACACCTTC
TRBV7-8,TRBJ2-5,NA,TRBD2,CASTPGWERGVTETQYF,TGTGCCAGCACCCCGGGGTGGGAGCGGGGGGTTACGGAGACCCAGTACTTC
TRBV6-1,TRBJ1-1,NA,NA,CASSDRAGNTEAFF,TGTGCCAGCAGTGACCGGGCGGGAAACACTGAAGCTTTCTTT
TRBV30,TRBJ1-2,NA,NA,CAWSVSGYGYTF,TGTGCCTGGAGTGTCTCAGGGTATGGCTACACCTTC
TRBV7-9,TRBJ2-7,once,TRBD2,CASSPGGSGAEQYF,TGTGCCAGCAGCCCCGGGGGTAGCGGGGCCGAGCAGTACTTC
TRBV5-5,TRBJ1-6,NA,NA,CASSLIGGQNNSPLHF,TGTGCCAGCAGCTTAATTGGAGGACAGAATAATTCACCCCTCCACTTT
TRBV9,TRBJ1-2,NA,NA,CASSPEDRPNYGYTF,TGTGCCAGCAGCCCTGAAGACAGGCCAAACTATGGCTACACCTTC
TRBV5-1,TRBJ2-5,NA,TRBD1,CASSRKGAGGETQYF,TGCGCCAGCAGCCGAAAGGGGGCAGGGGGAGAGACCCAGTACTTC
TRBV4-2,TRBJ2-7,once,NA,CASSQQSQGGYEQYF,TGTGCCAGCAGCCAACAGTCACAGGGCGGCTACGAGCAGTACTTC
TRBV18,TRBJ1-2,NA,NA,CASSPWDTDGYTF,TGTGCCAGCTCACCTTGGGACACAGATGGCTACACCTTC
TRBV9,TRBJ1-2,NA,NA,CASSVAGAGYTF,TGTGCCAGCAGCGTAGCAGGGGCGGGCTACACCTTC
TRBV29-1,TRBJ1-1,NA,NA,CSVERRVMNTEAFF,TGCAGCGTTGAACGGCGGGTCATGAACACTGAAGCTTTCTTT
TRBV7-6,TRBJ2-5,NA,NA,CASSPPRQTQETQYF,TGTGCCAGCAGCCCTCCTCGACAAACCCAAGAGACCCAGTACTTC
TRBV7-7,TRBJ2-3,NA,NA,CASSLGPTGERTDTQYF,TGTGCCAGCAGCTTAGGCCCCACGGGGGAACGCACAGATACGCAGTATTTT
TRBV6-1,TRBJ2-1,NA,TRBD2,CASSVLAGPPTPTNEQFF,TGTGCCAGCAGTGTACTAGCGGGCCCCCCAACCCCCACCAATGAGCAGTTCTTC